Below, 17 T cell receptor beta chains from the same sample are listed, as sequenced in a study of beta chain features in type 1 diabetes. For these TCRs, the target antigens are not known. Points from the study as a whole: All four CD4+ subsets from Type 1 diabetes patients carried moderately but significantly shorter TCRB CDR3s.

Of the isolated RNA, all was reverse transcribed, and so the sequenced material was expressed TCRB transcripts. TCRdb's table, derived via immunoSEQ multiplex PCR, lists solely in-frame clones and lacks some. The data contain a few hundred thousand clones, approximately 16% of them singletons. Sequencing input: naive CD4+ T cells from blood. These receptors were taken from a man younger than 35 with type 1 diabetes.

V is TRBV11-2 and J is TRBJ2-5; 8 bases are shared with TRBD1. The CDR3 covers 17 residues. V lost 5 bases and J lost 2; bases outside the gene matches: 13. The germline gives CDR1 SGHAT, CDR2 FQNNGV. CDR3 in amino acids: CASSPAVRTGRQETQYF. The CDR3, as DNA: TGTGCCAGCAGCCCAGCCGTAAGGACAGGGCGGCAAGAGACCCAGTACTTC. Variable domain in full (rest from reference TRBV11-2 and TRBJ2-5): EAGVAQSPRYKIIEKRQSVAFWCNPISGHATLYWYQQILGQGPKLLIQFQNNGVVDDSQLPKDRFSAERLKGVDSTLKIQPAKLEDSAVYLCASSPAVRTGRQETQYFGPGTRLLVL.

V usage is TRBV21-1 and J usage is TRBJ2-4; the table's D call TRBD1 went unverified against the DNA. TRBV21-1 is a pseudogene. The CDR3 runs 15 residues. The CDR3 DNA reads TGTGCCAGAGGGGGACGGTATCTAGCCAAAAACATTCAGTACTTC. This gives the protein CARGGRYLAKNIQYF.

This clone was observed a few times. The chain combines TRBV30 with TRBJ2-5; TRBD2 agrees at 7 bases. Looked up from germline, CDR1 is GTSNPN and CDR2 is SVGIG (reference sequence). The CDR3 contains 18 residues. With 3 bases clipped from V and 6 bases from J, the junction kept 22 bases outside the gene matches. The CDR3, as DNA: TGTGCCTGGAGCGTACGCGGGGCAGGCGCGGGAGTGGTCCAGACCCAGTACTTC. This gives the protein CAWSVRGAGAGVVQTQYF.

This CDR3 reads CASSSTFNRTTGNEQYF. The DNA of the CDR3 is TGTGCCAGCAGCTCAACTTTTAATCGGACTACCGGCAACGAGCAGTACTTC. The chain has TRBV5-6 and TRBJ2-7; TRBD2 might be the D (6 bases). The CDR3 sequence is 17 residues long. Trimming removed 3 bases at V and 5 bases at J, with 24 bases between. CDR1 is SGHDT and CDR2 is YYEEEE in the germline V gene. Full variable domain (outside the CDR3, taken from reference TRBV5-6 and TRBJ2-7): DAGVTQSPTHLIKTRGQQVTLRCSPKSGHDTVSWYQQALGQGPQFIFQYYEEEERQRGNFPDRFSGHQFPNYSSELNVNALLLGDSALYLCASSSTFNRTTGNEQYFGPGTRLTVT.

This clone was counted only a few times. V usage is TRBV20-1 and J usage is TRBJ2-3; D is undetermined. Germline CDR1 and CDR2: DFQATT and SNEGSKA (reference sequence). The CDR3 covers 11 residues. Trimming took off 8 bases at V and 6 bases at J, with 12 bases between the two ends. The chain's CDR3 is CSSPLGDTQYF. CDR3 sequence (DNA): TGCAGTAGCCCTCTCGGGGATACGCAGTATTTT.

The chain employs TRBV5-5 and TRBJ2-3; tentative D call: TRBD2 (6 bases). CDR3 length: 15 residues. Trimming left V 3 bases short and J 4 bases short, with 15 bases between. Germline CDR1 SGHKS, CDR2 YYEKEE (reference sequence). CDR3 nucleotide sequence: TGTGCCAGCAGCTCGTTTCGGGGGAGCCCAGATACGCAGTATTTT. It translates to CASSSFRGSPDTQYF.

The chain carries TRBV7-9 and TRBJ2-2; TRBD1 matches at 7 bases. V lost 6 bases, J lost 5 bases, and 6 bases stayed unmatched. This CDR3 comprises 14 residues. The germline V gene encodes CDR1 SEHNR and CDR2 FQNEAQ (reference sequence). The CDR3 loop reads CASSFEQGTGELFF. CDR3 in DNA: TGTGCCAGCAGTTTCGAACAGGGGACCGGGGAGCTGTTTTTT.

The J gene is TRBJ1-1, the V gene TRBV5-1; D is uncertain. V lost 4 bases to trimming and J lost 2 bases, with 12 bases between them. The germline CDR1 and CDR2 sequences are SGHRS and YFSETQ. This CDR3 is built from 14 residues. In nucleotides, the CDR3 is TGCGCCAGCAGCGCAGCGGACGGAAACACTGAAGCTTTCTTT. As protein: CASSAADGNTEAFF.

This clone has just a few counts. This rearrangement joins TRBV4-2 to TRBJ2-7; 12 nucleotides match TRBD2. The CDR3 spans 17 residues. CDR1 and CDR2 from the germline V gene are LGHNA and YNFKEQ. Trimming cost V 5 bases and J 6 bases; bases outside gene matches: 14. The CDR3 loop is CASSWTSGEGPSLEQYF. The DNA of the CDR3 is TGTGCCAGCAGCTGGACTAGCGGGGAAGGGCCCTCCCTCGAGCAGTACTTC.

This clone has only a few counts. The chain is built from TRBV25-1 and TRBJ2-1; TRBD2 is a possible D gene (5 bases). Germline V gene sequence: CDR1 MGHDK, CDR2 SYGVNS. This CDR3 contains 16 residues. The V end was cut by 0 bases, the J end by 0 bases, with 9 bases between. The DNA of the CDR3 is TGTGCCAGCAGTGAATATAGCGCCAACTCCTACAATGAGCAGTTCTTC. Translated, it gives CASSEYSANSYNEQFF.

V is TRBV5-1 and J is TRBJ1-1; D is perhaps TRBD1 (5 bases). Trimming left V 0 bases short and J 4 bases short, with 16 bases between. Germline assignment: CDR1 SGHRS and CDR2 YFSETQ. CDR3 size: 16 residues. The CDR3 loop reads CASSLAFEGAGTEAFF. The DNA of the CDR3 is TGCGCCAGCAGCTTGGCCTTTGAAGGGGCCGGCACTGAAGCTTTCTTT.

The genes are TRBV14 and TRBJ1-2; perhaps TRBD1 as D (6 bases). Trimming removed 1 base from V and 2 bases from J, with 8 bases in between. Per the germline V gene, CDR1 is SGHDN and CDR2 is FVKESK. The CDR3 is 14 amino acids. The CDR3 sequence: CASSQVGQNYGYTF. CDR3 DNA: TGTGCCAGCAGCCAAGTCGGACAGAACTATGGCTACACCTTC.

This rearrangement joins TRBV7-2 to TRBJ2-1; TRBD1 matches at 9 bases. Germline-derived CDR1 and CDR2 are SGHTA and FQGNSA. The CDR3 is 16 residues long. The junction had 12 bases not matched to a gene; V was cut back by 4 bases and J by 8 bases. This chain's CDR3 is CASSSMTGGIRDEQFF. As DNA, the CDR3 is TGTGCCAGCAGCTCAATGACAGGGGGAATCAGGGATGAGCAGTTCTTC.

V and J are TRBV9 and TRBJ2-5; the match to TRBD1 covers 12 bases. CDR3 size: 16 residues. Germline V CDR1 and CDR2: SGDLS, YYNGEE. J was trimmed by 1 base and V by 1 base; bases with no gene match: 2. The CDR3 region has the DNA TGTGCCAGCAGCGTATCGGGACAGGGGGCCCAAGAGACCCAGTACTTC. Translating gives CASSVSGQGAQETQYF.

This clone was seen more than once but under ten times. This chain connects TRBV30 to TRBJ2-4; D remains ambiguous. V lost 4 bases and J 0 bases, leaving 10 bases between the germline ends. Germline values: CDR1 GTSNPN, CDR2 SVGIG (reference sequence). This CDR3 region has 14 residues. The CDR3 here is CAWKSLVAKNIQYF. Written as DNA, the CDR3 is TGTGCCTGGAAATCCCTCGTAGCCAAAAACATTCAGTACTTC.

This clone has a handful of counts. The V gene is TRBV29-1, the J gene TRBJ1-3; TRBD1 is a possible D gene (6 bases). The CDR3 is made up of 14 amino acids. From germline, CDR1 is SQVTM and CDR2 ANQGSEA. Between the trimmed V and J ends, which lost 3 bases and 7 bases, there was a span of 16 bases. The CDR3 bases are TGCAGCGTTGATAGGGGCAGGGGCGGGAACACCATATATTTT. Translating it yields CSVDRGRGGNTIYF.

The V and J genes are TRBV28 and TRBJ2-1; D not resolved. The V and J ends lost 6 bases and 0 bases respectively, with 15 bases between them. Per germline, CDR1 MDHEN and CDR2 SYDVKM. This CDR3 has 16 amino acids. The CDR3 region has the DNA TGTGCCAGCAGCCCCTTGGAGTACGGCTCCTACAATGAGCAGTTCTTC. Its protein is CASSPLEYGSYNEQFF.